This T cell receptor beta chain derives from a study of T cell repertoires in aging, cancer and after chemotherapy. Study in general: Over several months to years, re-sampled healthy donor repertoires clearly shared clones.

Rearranged V-D-J TRB sequences were amplified with a mixed TRB-A/B primer pool. TCRdb re-derived calls from the multiplex PCR reads in MiXCR, one entry per CDR3 protein. Of thousands of distinct CDR3 sequences in the sample, roughly 25% are singletons; the top ten hold about 2.6%. Germline lookup yields CDR1 LGHNA and CDR2 YSLEER. This CDR3 contains 15 residues. The V and J ends lost 2 bases and 0 bases respectively, with 8 bases between them. This clonotype was observed a handful of times. TCR beta rearrangements were amplified from peripheral blood genomic DNA. Sample: blood. The receptor was derived from a human donor in good health. The chain has TRBV4-3 and TRBJ1-3; D might be TRBD1 (6 bases). The CDR3 sequence is CASSQTGSSGNTIYF. The CDR3 DNA is TGCGCCAGCAGCCAAACAGGGTCCTCTGGAAACACCATATATTTT.